This T cell receptor beta chain was documented in a study of OX40 agonist ivuxolimab in advanced cancers. Across the study: Dose-escalation patients had hepatocellular carcinoma, melanoma, renal cell or head and neck cancer. Partial responses, seen in three patients, involved one hepatocellular carcinoma and two cutaneous melanomas.

On this clone itself: Its matching antigen is unknown.

Per the germline V gene, CDR1 is SGHTA and CDR2 is FQGTGA. With 2 bases removed from V and 5 bases from J, the gap between germline ends came to 13 bases. The length of the CDR3 is 15 residues. Overall study results and limits: CD4+ and CD8+ T cells in blood underwent clonal expansion by week 6 at 0.1 to 3.0 mg/kg.

The table came from immunoSEQ multiplex PCR; TCRdb's copy has only in-frame clones and leaves some out. The profile covers about 66,000 clones, with approximately 81% appearing a single time and roughly 4% taken by the ten largest. The specimen comprised CD4+ or CD8+ T cells sorted from blood, sampled in a trial of the OX40 agonist ivuxolimab. This chain uses TRBV7-3 with TRBJ1-5, with a weak D call TRBD1 (5 bases). This TCR came from an adult with an advanced solid tumor such as melanoma, head and neck, liver or kidney cancer. The CDR3 region is CASSLDGEGDQPQHF. CDR3 DNA: TGTGCCAGCAGCTTAGATGGTGAAGGGGATCAGCCCCAGCATTTT.